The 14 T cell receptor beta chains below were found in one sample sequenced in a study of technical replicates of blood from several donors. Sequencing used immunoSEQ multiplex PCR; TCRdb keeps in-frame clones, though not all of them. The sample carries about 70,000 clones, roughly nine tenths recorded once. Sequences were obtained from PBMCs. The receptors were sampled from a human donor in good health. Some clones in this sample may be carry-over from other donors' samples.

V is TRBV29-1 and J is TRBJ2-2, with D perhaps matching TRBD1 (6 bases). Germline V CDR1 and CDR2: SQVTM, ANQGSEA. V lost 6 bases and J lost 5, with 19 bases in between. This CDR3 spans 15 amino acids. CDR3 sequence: CSVYLNRAKTGELFF. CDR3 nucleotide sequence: TGCAGCGTGTACCTCAACAGGGCCAAAACCGGGGAGCTGTTTTTT.

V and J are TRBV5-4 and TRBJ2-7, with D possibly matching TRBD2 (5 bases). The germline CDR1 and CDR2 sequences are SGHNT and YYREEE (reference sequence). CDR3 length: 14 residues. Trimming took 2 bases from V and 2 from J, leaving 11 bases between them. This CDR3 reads CASSFNRLTYEQYF. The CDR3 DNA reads TGTGCCAGCAGCTTTAACAGACTAACCTACGAGCAGTACTTC. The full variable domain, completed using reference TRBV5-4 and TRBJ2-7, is ETGVTQSPTHLIKTRGQQVTLRCSSQSGHNTVSWYQQALGQGPQFIFQYYREEENGRGNFPPRFSGLQFPNYSSELNVNALELDDSALYLCASSFNRLTYEQYFGPGTRLTVT.

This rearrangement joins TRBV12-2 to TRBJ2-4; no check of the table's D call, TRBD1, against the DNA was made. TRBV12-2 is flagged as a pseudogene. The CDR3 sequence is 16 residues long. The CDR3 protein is CASRQDARGAKNIQYF. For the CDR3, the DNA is TGTGCAAGTCGCCAGGACGCGAGGGGGGCCAAAAACATTCAGTACTTC.

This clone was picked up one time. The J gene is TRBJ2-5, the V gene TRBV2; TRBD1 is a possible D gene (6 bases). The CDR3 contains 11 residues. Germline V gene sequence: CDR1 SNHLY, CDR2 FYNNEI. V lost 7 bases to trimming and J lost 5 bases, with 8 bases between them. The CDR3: CASTDRETQYF. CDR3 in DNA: TGTGCCAGCACCGACAGGGAGACCCAGTACTTC.

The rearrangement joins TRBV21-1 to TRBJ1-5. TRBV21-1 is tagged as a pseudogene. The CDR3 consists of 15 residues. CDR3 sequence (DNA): TGTGCCAGCAGCAGAGCGGGGGGTGGAAATCAGCCCCAGCATTTT. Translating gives CASSRAGGGNQPQHF.

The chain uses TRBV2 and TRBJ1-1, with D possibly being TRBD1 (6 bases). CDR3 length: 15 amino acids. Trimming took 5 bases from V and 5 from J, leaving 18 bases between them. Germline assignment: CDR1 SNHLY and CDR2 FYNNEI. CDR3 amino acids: CASSPGGGQKTEAFF. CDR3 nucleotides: TGTGCCAGCAGTCCGGGAGGGGGTCAGAAAACTGAAGCTTTCTTT.

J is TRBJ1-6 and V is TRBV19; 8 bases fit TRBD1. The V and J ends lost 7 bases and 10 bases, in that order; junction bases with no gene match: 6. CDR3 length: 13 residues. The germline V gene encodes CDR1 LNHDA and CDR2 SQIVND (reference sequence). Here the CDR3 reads CASNQGAGSPLHF. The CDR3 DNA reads TGTGCCAGTAACCAGGGGGCAGGATCACCCCTCCACTTT.

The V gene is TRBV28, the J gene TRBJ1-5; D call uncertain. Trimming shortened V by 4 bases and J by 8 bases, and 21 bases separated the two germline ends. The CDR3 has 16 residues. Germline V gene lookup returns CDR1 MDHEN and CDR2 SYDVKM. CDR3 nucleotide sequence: TGTGCCAGCAGTTCCCTGCGACGGCATACCCGGGAGCCCCAGCATTTT. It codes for CASSSLRRHTREPQHF.

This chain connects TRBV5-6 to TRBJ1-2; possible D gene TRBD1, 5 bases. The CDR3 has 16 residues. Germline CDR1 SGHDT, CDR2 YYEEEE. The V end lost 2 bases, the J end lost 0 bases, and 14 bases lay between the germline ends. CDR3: CASSLNSGNTNYGYTF. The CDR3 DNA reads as TGTGCCAGCAGCTTAAATTCAGGGAACACTAACTATGGCTACACCTTC.

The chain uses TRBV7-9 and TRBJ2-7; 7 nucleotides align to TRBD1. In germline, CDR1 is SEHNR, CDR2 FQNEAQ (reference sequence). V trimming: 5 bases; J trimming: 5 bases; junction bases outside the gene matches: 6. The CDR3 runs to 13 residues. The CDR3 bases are TGTGCCAGCAGCGTGGACAGGACTGACGAGCAGTACTTC. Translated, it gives CASSVDRTDEQYF.

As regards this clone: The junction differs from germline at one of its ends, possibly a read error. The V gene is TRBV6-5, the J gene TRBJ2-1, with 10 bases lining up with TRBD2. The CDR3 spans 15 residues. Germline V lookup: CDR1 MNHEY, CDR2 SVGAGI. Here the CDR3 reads CASSYSYDTSGVRIF. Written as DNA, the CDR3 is TGTGCCAGCAGTTACTCTTATGACACTAGCGGGGTGAGAATCTTC.

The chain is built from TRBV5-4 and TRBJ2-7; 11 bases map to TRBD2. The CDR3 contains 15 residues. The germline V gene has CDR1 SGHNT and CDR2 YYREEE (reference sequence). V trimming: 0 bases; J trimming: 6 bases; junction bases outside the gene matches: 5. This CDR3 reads CASSLGVSGGVEQYF. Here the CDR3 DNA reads TGTGCCAGCAGCTTGGGAGTTAGCGGGGGGGTCGAGCAGTACTTC.

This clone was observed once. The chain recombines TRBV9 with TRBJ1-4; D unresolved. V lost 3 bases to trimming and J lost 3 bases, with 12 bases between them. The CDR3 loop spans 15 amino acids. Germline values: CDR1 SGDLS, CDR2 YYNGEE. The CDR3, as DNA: TGTGCCAGCAGCGCAGACTCAGCCCCTAATGAAAAACTGTTTTTT. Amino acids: CASSADSAPNEKLFF.

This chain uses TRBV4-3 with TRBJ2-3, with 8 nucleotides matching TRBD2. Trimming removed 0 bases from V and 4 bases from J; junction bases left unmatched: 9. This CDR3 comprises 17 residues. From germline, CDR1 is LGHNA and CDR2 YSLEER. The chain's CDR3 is CASSQDGREGRADTQYF. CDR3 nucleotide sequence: TGCGCCAGCAGCCAAGATGGACGGGAGGGCCGCGCAGATACGCAGTATTTT.